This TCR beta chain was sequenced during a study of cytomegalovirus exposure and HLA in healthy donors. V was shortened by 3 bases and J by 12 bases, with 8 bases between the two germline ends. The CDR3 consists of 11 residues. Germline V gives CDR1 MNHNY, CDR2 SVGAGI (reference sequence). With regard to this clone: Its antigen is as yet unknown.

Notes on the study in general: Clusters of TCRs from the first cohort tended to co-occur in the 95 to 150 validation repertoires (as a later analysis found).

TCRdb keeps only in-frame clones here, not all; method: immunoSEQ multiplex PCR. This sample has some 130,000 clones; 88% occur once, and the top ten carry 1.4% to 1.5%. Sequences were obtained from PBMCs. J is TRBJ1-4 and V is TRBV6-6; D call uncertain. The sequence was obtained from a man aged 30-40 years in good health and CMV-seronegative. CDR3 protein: CASSYSWELFF. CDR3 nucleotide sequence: TGTGCCAGCAGTTATAGCTGGGAACTGTTTTTT.